This T cell receptor beta chain derives from a study of CD8 T cells in Susac syndrome. V was shortened by 0 bases and J by 2 bases, with 6 bases between the two germline ends. The CDR3 runs 13 residues. Per the germline V gene, CDR1 is GTSNPN and CDR2 is SVGIG (reference sequence). Reverse transcription of about 0.45 to 1 ug RNA was performed with random hexamers. In TCRdb, the immunoSEQ multiplex PCR reads were re-called with MiXCR into one record per CDR3 protein. This table has 160,000 or so distinct CDR3 sequences, roughly 95% appearing once. Sequencing of TCR beta was undertaken in CD8+ and CD4+ T cells derived from blood.

The sequence was collected from a human donor with multiple sclerosis. The sequenced sample consisted of CD8+ T cells from PBMCs. This sequence joins TRBV30 and TRBJ2-3; no clear D gene. This CDR3 is CAWSVSLTDTQYF. CDR3 in DNA: TGTGCCTGGAGTGTTAGTCTCACAGATACGCAGTATTTT.